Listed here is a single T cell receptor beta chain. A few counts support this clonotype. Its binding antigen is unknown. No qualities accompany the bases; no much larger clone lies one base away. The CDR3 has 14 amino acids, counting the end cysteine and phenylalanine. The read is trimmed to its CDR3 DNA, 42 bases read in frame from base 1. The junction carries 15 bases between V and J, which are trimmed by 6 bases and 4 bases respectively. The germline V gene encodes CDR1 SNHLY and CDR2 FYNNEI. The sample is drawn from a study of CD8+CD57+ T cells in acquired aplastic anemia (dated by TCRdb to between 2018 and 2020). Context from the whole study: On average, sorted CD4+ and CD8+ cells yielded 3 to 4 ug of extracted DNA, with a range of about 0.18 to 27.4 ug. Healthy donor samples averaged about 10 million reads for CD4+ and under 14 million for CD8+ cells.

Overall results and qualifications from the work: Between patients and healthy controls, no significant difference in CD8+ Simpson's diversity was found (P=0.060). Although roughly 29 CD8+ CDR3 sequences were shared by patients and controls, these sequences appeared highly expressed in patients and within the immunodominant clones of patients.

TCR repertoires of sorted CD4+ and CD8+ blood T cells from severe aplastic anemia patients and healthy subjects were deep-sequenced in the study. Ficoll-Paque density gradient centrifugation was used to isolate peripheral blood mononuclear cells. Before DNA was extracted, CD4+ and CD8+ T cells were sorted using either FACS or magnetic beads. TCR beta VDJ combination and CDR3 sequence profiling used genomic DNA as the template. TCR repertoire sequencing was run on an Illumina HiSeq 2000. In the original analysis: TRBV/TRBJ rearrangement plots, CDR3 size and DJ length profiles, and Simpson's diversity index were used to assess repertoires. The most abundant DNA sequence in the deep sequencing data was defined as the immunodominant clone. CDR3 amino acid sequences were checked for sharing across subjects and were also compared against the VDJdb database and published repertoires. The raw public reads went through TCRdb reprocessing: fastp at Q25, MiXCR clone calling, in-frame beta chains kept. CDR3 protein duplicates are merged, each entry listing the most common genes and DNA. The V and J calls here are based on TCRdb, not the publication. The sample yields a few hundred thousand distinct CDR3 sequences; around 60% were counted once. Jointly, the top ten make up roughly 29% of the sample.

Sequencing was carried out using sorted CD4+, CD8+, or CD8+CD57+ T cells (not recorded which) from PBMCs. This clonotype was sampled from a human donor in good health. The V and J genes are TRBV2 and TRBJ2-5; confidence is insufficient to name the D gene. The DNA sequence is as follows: TGTGCCAGCAGCCGTGGGTCGAGAGGAGAGACCCAGTACTTC. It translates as CASSRGSRGETQYF. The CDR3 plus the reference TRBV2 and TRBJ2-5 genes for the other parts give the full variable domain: EPEVTQTPSHQVTQMGQEVILRCVPISNHLYFYWYRQILGQKVEFLVSFYNNEISEKSEIFDDQFSVERPDGSNFTLKIRSTKLEDSAMYFCASSRGSRGETQYFGPGTRLLVL.